This T cell receptor beta chain was sequenced for a study of healthy donors' naive CD4 and CD8 T cells. Study in general: TCR alpha primers covered all functional IMGT alpha gene variants. Findings and caveats of the study: Alpha and beta chains were sequenced in bulk without pairing.

Naive T cells were sorted: CD4+CD8-CD45RO-CD45RA+ for CD4+, CD8+CD4-CD45RA+CD27bright for CD8+. TCR libraries were built from roughly 0.5 ug of total RNA by linear amplification. Original analysis: Roughly 5 healthy donors contributed 60,000 to 80,000 sequenced TCR alpha transcripts. TCRdb fed the reads into MiXCR, producing one record per CDR3 protein. These V and J calls originate from TCRdb's pipeline instead of the authors' own analysis. The sample comprises around 180,000 distinct CDR3 sequences, around 70% of which are singletons, and more than 2% rests with the top ten. On this clonotype: What it binds is unknown.

Sequencing input: naive CD4+ and CD8+ T cells sorted from blood, pooled from several donors. The TCR sequence derives from a pool of human donors in good health; the sample pools cells from several healthy donors.

The CDR3 region is CSVELGPGNTIYF. The CDR3, as DNA: TGCAGCGTTGAGTTGGGTCCTGGAAACACCATATATTTT. The chain couples TRBV29-1 to TRBJ1-3; no clear D gene. V was trimmed by 3 bases and J by 2 bases, leaving 8 bases between them. The CDR3 extends over 13 amino acids. Germline V CDR1 and CDR2: SQVTM, ANQGSEA.